This T cell receptor beta chain stems from a study of technical replicates of blood from a few donors. Here immunoSEQ multiplex PCR was the method, and the copy in TCRdb shows in-frame clones only, minus some. Here the sample spans tens of thousands of clones, 90% to 97% being singletons. The source material was T cells isolated from PBMCs. The clonotype was recovered from a human donor in good health.

For the CDR3, the DNA is TGTGCCAGCAGTGAACCCCGGGAGAGCGGTGGAGAGCAGTTCTTC. It codes for CASSEPRESGGEQFF. The rearrangement joins TRBV28 to TRBJ2-1; a weak D match, TRBD2 (6 bases). Germline V gene lookup returns CDR1 MDHEN and CDR2 SYDVKM. The V and J ends lost 5 bases and 10 bases respectively, with 21 bases between them. CDR3 length: 15 residues.